One TCR beta chain is described in this entry. Its antigen is unknown. The V gene lost 1 base and the J gene lost 1 base, with 11 bases spanning the gap. This CDR3 comprises 15 residues. CDR1 and CDR2 (germline): LGHNA, YNFKEQ. The primer mix had 60 Vbeta and 13 Jbeta primers. Some clones are missing from TCRdb's copy, which holds only in-frame ones; the method was immunoSEQ multiplex PCR. The table has more than 150,000 clones, over 75% seen once; the top ten hold roughly 0.24%. The data are from a study of cytomegalovirus exposure and HLA in healthy donors. The study's findings and limits: Previously analyzed data showed that most TCR beta V segments were productive at a frequency of about 87% or about 30%. Another analysis was done later, and it associated roughly 15,000 TCR beta sequences with HLA alleles at 0.05 false discovery rate. Relative to the approximately 630-donor mean, N-insertions were reportedly fewer in an Asian-associated ancestry cluster in a later analysis.

The genes are TRBV4-2 and TRBJ2-7; TRBD2 is a possible D gene (6 bases). Sequenced sample: PBMCs. The receptor was isolated from a girl in the first two years of life in good health and CMV-seronegative. The CDR3 bases are TGTGCCAGCAGCCAAGTGACGACTAGTTCCTACGAGCAGTACTTC. It yields the protein CASSQVTTSSYEQYF.